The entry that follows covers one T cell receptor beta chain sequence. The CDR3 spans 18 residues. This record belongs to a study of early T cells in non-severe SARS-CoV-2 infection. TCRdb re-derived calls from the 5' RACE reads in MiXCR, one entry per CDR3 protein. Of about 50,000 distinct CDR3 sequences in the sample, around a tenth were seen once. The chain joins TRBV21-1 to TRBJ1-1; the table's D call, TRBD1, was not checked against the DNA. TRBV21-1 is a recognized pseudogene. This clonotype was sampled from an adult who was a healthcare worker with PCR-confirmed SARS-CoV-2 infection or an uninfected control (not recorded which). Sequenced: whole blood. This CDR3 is CASSKAYDRATMNTEAFF. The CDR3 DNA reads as TGTGCCAGCAGCAAAGCTTATGACAGGGCGACCATGAACACTGAAGCTTTCTTT.